One and the same sample provided the 20 T cell receptor beta chains below, sequenced in a study of blood T cell repertoires in COVID-19. Profiling relied on immunoSEQ multiplex PCR, and the TCRdb table lists in-frame clones only, not all of them. The repertoire holds 80,000 or so clones, with around 86% as singletons. The sample taken for sequencing was peripheral blood. The source of these receptors is a woman between 55 and 75 years old with acute or convalescent COVID-19.

The chain employs TRBV6-4 and TRBJ2-1; 7 bases align to TRBD2. The CDR3 consists of 15 residues. With V trimmed by 6 bases and J by 5 bases, 10 bases remained unmatched. Per the germline V gene, CDR1 is MRHNA and CDR2 is SNTAGT. CDR3 nucleotide sequence: TGTGCCAGCAGCCATGAAGCGGGATACAACAATGAGCAGTTCTTC. Its translation: CASSHEAGYNNEQFF.

This clone has more than one count but fewer than ten. CDR3 bases: TGTGCCAGCAGCTCCCCAGGGGGCGCGGGTGAAAAACTGTTTTTT. It encodes CASSSPGGAGEKLFF. The chain has TRBV7-2 and TRBJ1-4, with 8 bases lining up with TRBD1. The CDR3 runs 15 residues. The V gene end was trimmed by 4 bases and the J gene end by 7 bases; junction bases not matched to a gene: 8. The germline V gene has CDR1 SGHTA and CDR2 FQGNSA.

The chain employs TRBV7-2 and TRBJ1-3; possible D gene TRBD1, 5 bases. The CDR3 sequence is 15 residues long. The germline CDR1 and CDR2 sequences are SGHTA and FQGNSA. V lost 4 bases to trimming and J lost 4 bases, with 14 bases between them. The CDR3 coding sequence is TGTGCCAGCAGCTGGAGTCAGGGTTCGGGAAACACCATATATTTT. Translation: CASSWSQGSGNTIYF.

This clone was seen only once. The CDR3 sequence is CASTGRGKGEQYF. In DNA form, the CDR3 reads TGTGCCAGTACCGGTCGGGGGAAGGGCGAGCAGTACTTC. This chain joins TRBV2 and TRBJ2-7, with a tentative D call TRBD2 (6 bases). The CDR3 spans 13 residues. With 9 bases removed from V and 6 bases from J, the gap between germline ends came to 18 bases. The germline V gene has CDR1 SNHLY and CDR2 FYNNEI.

This clone was found once. The chain has TRBV28 and TRBJ2-1; D unresolved. V shed 4 bases and J shed 3 bases, with 4 bases lying between them. Germline CDR1 and CDR2: MDHEN and SYDVKM. The CDR3 totals 12 residues. The CDR3 region has the DNA TGTGCCAGCAGTTCAGACTACAATGAGCAGTTCTTC. It is translated as CASSSDYNEQFF.

The chain employs TRBV29-1 and TRBJ2-1, with TRBD2 matching 13 bases. CDR3 size: 18 residues. In germline, CDR1 is SQVTM, CDR2 ANQGSEA. V was clipped by 6 bases and J by 0 bases; unmatched bases: 11. CDR3: CSVVGLAGDGSSYNEQFF. The CDR3, as DNA: TGCAGCGTCGTAGGACTAGCGGGGGATGGAAGCTCCTACAATGAGCAGTTCTTC.

The chain uses TRBV4-2 and TRBJ2-5; 7 nucleotides line up with TRBD2. V gave up 4 bases and J gave up 5 bases; unmatched junction bases: 16. CDR1 is LGHNA and CDR2 is YNFKEQ in the germline V gene. This CDR3 has 17 amino acids. CDR3 sequence reads: CASSPKLARPAGETQYF. The CDR3 nucleotides read TGTGCCAGCAGCCCCAAACTAGCGCGACCCGCGGGGGAGACCCAGTACTTC.

The CDR3 sequence: CASSPPGLGLAYF. The DNA for the CDR3 is TGTGCCAGCTCACCACCGGGACTCGGGTTGGCGTATTTT. The rearrangement uses TRBV18 and TRBJ2-3; D is possibly TRBD2 (6 bases). CDR1 and CDR2 (germline): KGHSH, LQKENI. Trimming stripped 0 bases from V and 14 bases from J, with 15 bases between. There are 13 residues in the CDR3.

The chain employs TRBV28 and TRBJ2-1, with 12 bases fitting TRBD2. The V segment lost 2 bases and the J segment 9 bases; nucleotides outside the gene matches: 2. The CDR3 loop spans 14 amino acids. Germline V lookup: CDR1 MDHEN, CDR2 SYDVKM. CDR3 DNA sequence: TGTGCCAGCAGTTTACCTAGCGGGAGGGGTGAGCAGTTCTTC. Protein: CASSLPSGRGEQFF.

This clone has only a few counts. The gene calls are TRBV3-1 (or the pseudogene TRBV3-2) and TRBJ1-2; D is unclear. V was clipped by 0 bases and J by 6 bases, with 8 bases between them. The CDR3 spans 13 residues. Germline V gene lookup returns CDR1 LGHDT and CDR2 YNNKEL (reference sequence). The CDR3 DNA reads as TGTGCCAGCAGCCAAGAGTACGGGAATGGCTACACCTTC. The encoded protein is CASSQEYGNGYTF.

The rearrangement joins TRBV6-5 to TRBJ1-1; D might be TRBD1 (6 bases). The CDR3 contains 14 residues. Trimming took 6 bases from V and 0 from J, leaving 11 bases between them. Germline CDR1 MNHEY, CDR2 SVGAGI. CDR3: CASSLGTMNTEAFF. Written as DNA, the CDR3 is TGTGCCAGCAGCCTAGGGACAATGAACACTGAAGCTTTCTTT.

The chain employs TRBV10-1 and TRBJ2-1, with TRBD1 as a possible D gene (6 bases). The CDR3 covers 21 residues. Germline values: CDR1 WNHNN, CDR2 SYGVQD (reference sequence). The ends were cut back, 7 bases at V and 12 bases at J, with 43 bases in the middle. The CDR3 protein is CASKSGTPSRPRTVQYEGQFF. The CDR3, as DNA: TGCGCCAGCAAATCAGGTACCCCTTCGAGACCCAGGACAGTACAATATGAGGGGCAGTTCTTC.

The chain couples TRBV5-6 to TRBJ2-1, with TRBD1 identical over 10 bases. The CDR3 contains 15 residues. From germline, CDR1 is SGHDT and CDR2 YYEEEE. Trimming removed 4 bases from V and 2 bases from J; junction bases left unmatched: 3. The CDR3: CASSQGQGAYNEQFF. The CDR3 DNA is TGTGCCAGCAGCCAAGGACAGGGGGCCTACAATGAGCAGTTCTTC.

This clone was recorded a few times. The chain uses TRBV12-3 or TRBV12-4 and TRBJ2-5, with no clear D. The V and J ends lost 6 bases and 5 bases respectively, with 13 bases between them. CDR3 length: 13 amino acids. The CDR3 region is CASSLALVETQYF. The CDR3 region has the DNA TGTGCCAGCAGCCTCGCCCTAGTTGAGACCCAGTACTTC.

The chain's CDR3 is CASSVFLRSSGELFF. For the CDR3, the DNA is TGTGCCAGCAGCGTTTTTCTTCGGAGTTCCGGGGAGCTGTTTTTT. V gene TRBV9 combines with J gene TRBJ2-2; D remains ambiguous. The CDR3 runs 15 residues. With 2 bases removed from V and 6 bases from J, the gap between germline ends came to 14 bases. Germline lookup yields CDR1 SGDLS and CDR2 YYNGEE. Filled out from reference TRBV9 and TRBJ2-2, the complete variable domain reads DSGVTQTPKHLITATGQRVTLRCSPRSGDLSVYWYQQSLDQGLQFLIQYYNGEERAKGNILERFSAQQFPDLHSELNLSSLELGDSALYFCASSVFLRSSGELFFGEGSRLTVL.

V and J are TRBV6-2 or TRBV6-3 and TRBJ1-2; 9 positions match TRBD1. The CDR3 length is 14 residues. Germline V gene sequence: CDR1 MNHEY, CDR2 SVGEGT. Unmatched junction bases numbered 5, after V lost 5 bases and J lost 4 bases. The CDR3 sequence: CASSAQGAGYGYTF. The CDR3 DNA reads TGTGCCAGCAGTGCACAGGGGGCGGGCTATGGCTACACCTTC.

This chain connects TRBV2 to TRBJ2-5, with D possibly TRBD2 on 6 matching bases. Deletions cut 6 bases from V and 5 bases from J, with 13 bases between. Germline CDR1 and CDR2: SNHLY and FYNNEI. The length of the CDR3 is 13 residues. The CDR3 nucleotides read TGTGCCAGCAGCGGAGGAGGGACCGAGACCCAGTACTTC. It specifies CASSGGGTETQYF.

This clone appeared a few times. The V call is TRBV28, the J call TRBJ1-3; TRBD1 is a possible D gene (5 bases). Between the trimmed V and J ends, which lost 2 bases and 2 bases, there was a span of 10 bases. CDR1 and CDR2 from the germline V gene are MDHEN and SYDVKM. This CDR3 region has 15 residues. This CDR3 reads CASSLLRVAGNTIYF. CDR3 nucleotide sequence: TGTGCCAGCAGTTTACTCAGGGTTGCTGGAAACACCATATATTTT.

This rearrangement joins TRBV7-2 to TRBJ2-3, with 14 positions matching TRBD2. The CDR3 is 18 amino acids. Germline V CDR1 and CDR2: SGHTA, FQGNSA. Losses at the gene ends were 3 bases for V and 6 bases for J; bases not matched to a gene: 11. This CDR3 is CASSFLGTSGSTFDTQYF. The CDR3 DNA follows: TGTGCCAGCAGCTTTCTTGGGACTAGCGGGAGTACGTTCGATACGCAGTATTTT.

This clone came up many times. The rearrangement links TRBV5-5 to TRBJ1-1, with 8 bases lining up with TRBD1. The CDR3 totals 14 residues. V shed 1 base and J 5 bases; nucleotides not matched to a gene: 4. Germline V lookup: CDR1 SGHKS, CDR2 YYEKEE (reference sequence). The CDR3 DNA is TGTGCCAGCAGCTTGACAGGGGGATTTACTGAAGCTTTCTTT. The encoded protein is CASSLTGGFTEAFF.